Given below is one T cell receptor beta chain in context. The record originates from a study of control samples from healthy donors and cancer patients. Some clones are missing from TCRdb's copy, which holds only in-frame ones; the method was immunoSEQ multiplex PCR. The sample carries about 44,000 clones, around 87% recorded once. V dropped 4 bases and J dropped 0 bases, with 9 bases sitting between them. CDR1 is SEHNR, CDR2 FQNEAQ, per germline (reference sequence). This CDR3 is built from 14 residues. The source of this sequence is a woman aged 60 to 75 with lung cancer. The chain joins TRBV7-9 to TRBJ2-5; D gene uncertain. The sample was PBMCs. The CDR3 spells CASSSVGYQETQYF. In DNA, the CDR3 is TGTGCCAGCAGCTCGGTCGGGTACCAAGAGACCCAGTACTTC.